The clone carrying this T cell receptor beta chain has only a few counts. Its antigen is not known. V dropped 4 bases and J dropped 5 bases, with 15 bases sitting between them. The CDR3 contains 14 residues. Germline V gene lookup returns CDR1 SGHRS and CDR2 YFSETQ. This sample stems from a study of T cell repertoires in cytomegalovirus infection. Study outcomes and limitations: CMV carriers with the relevant HLA were identified by cumulative public TCR beta family frequency.

TCRdb analysed the reads with MiXCR anew, one entry per CDR3 protein. The sample includes approximately 180,000 distinct CDR3 sequences, about 20% of them seen just once. This sequence joins TRBV5-1 and TRBJ2-5; TRBD1 is a possible D gene (5 bases). The sequence was obtained from a human donor in good health (CMV status not recorded). Some clones in this sample may be carry-over from other donors' samples. Sequencing was carried out using PBMCs. CDR3 DNA sequence: TGCGCCAGCAGCGTGCAGGGATCTCGGGAGACCCAGTACTTC. Protein sequence: CASSVQGSRETQYF.